This entry describes one T cell receptor beta chain. With no count recorded, this clonotype is classed as large (0.1 to 1%) from frequency. Its antigen is still unknown. The data originate from a study of T cells in severe cutaneous drug reactions (dated by TCRdb to between 2019 and 2020). Regarding the study in general: Patients were recruited between the early 2010s and the late 2010s from Taiwan, Thailand and a European registry network. Only patients with a probable or definite SJS/TEN or DRESS diagnosis by RegiSCAR criteria were enrolled. The Naranjo algorithm and the ALDEN drug causality algorithm were used to assign the culprit drug. Biological samples, such as blister fluids/cells and PBMC, were collected from patients during the acute or recovery stage. The study paired bulk TCR sequencing with single-cell sequencing, quantitative PCR validation, functional assays and transgenic mouse experiments. Libraries used iRepertoire multiplex PCR; authors cited a comparison showing similar capture of abundant clonotypes across iRepertoire and 5' RACE methods with or without UMI. Study-level results and caveats: The authors stated that further study is still needed to find out whether the public TCR applies more generally to SJS/TEN caused by other drugs. A public TCRbeta CDR3, present at a mean of around 14% in all seven CBZ-SJS/TEN blister samples, was undetectable or scarce in PBMC from tolerant controls and healthy donors.

The donors whose samples were sequenced had carbamazepine-induced Stevens-Johnson syndrome or toxic epidermal necrolysis (CBZ-SJS/TEN). To search for drug-specific clonotypes, the T cell receptor repertoires of patients with drug-induced severe cutaneous adverse reactions were profiled by next-generation sequencing. The RNA source was either peripheral blood mononuclear cells or blister cells from skin lesions. For both bulk and single-cell sequencing, libraries were prepared with the iRepertoire multiplex PCR system using TCR subtype-specific primers. Multiplex PCR using primers aimed at the V, D and J gene regions produced the bulk TCR beta libraries. Roughly 95-550 ng of RNA per sample served as input for bulk TCR library preparation. An Illumina MiSeq was used to sequence bulk TCR beta amplicons. The study's processing was this. Sample misassignments and low-quality sequencing reads were removed through quality control steps. The CDR3 was defined as the amino acids lying between the Y[YFLI]C motif of the V gene and the [FW]GXGT motif of the J segment. The IMGT database served as the reference for assigning TRBV and TRBJ genes and CDR3 clonotypes. TRBV expression in each sample was normalized to the mean of the same gene in PBMC from just under 45 healthy donors. The reads went through TCRdb reprocessing, and each CDR3 protein sequence gets one entry with no DNA. These V and J calls rely on TCRdb rather than the paper's analysis. The sample's own table lists about 7,500 distinct CDR3 sequences. In total, the top ten clones hold about 26% of the sample.

Material for sequencing was cells from a skin blister. The cell subset or site label, read with the paper, signifies: unsorted cells from skin lesion blisters. This TCR was recovered from a human donor with a severe cutaneous adverse drug reaction.

CDR3 reads: CASSYSPSGHTGELFF. This chain is built from TRBV6-5 and TRBJ2-2; lacking DNA, the TRBD2 call made by TCRdb goes unchecked. The CDR1 and CDR2 encoded by the germline V gene are MNHEY and SVGAGI. The CDR3, cysteine through phenylalanine, is 16 amino acids long. DNA was not recorded.